A selection of T cell receptor beta chains follows, all from one sample in a study of sequential checkpoint blockade in melanoma. Repertoires were generated with immunoSEQ multiplex PCR, while TCRdb's copy carries only in-frame clones and drops some. This table holds roughly 12,000 clones, over 60% found once. Sequences were derived from CD8+ T cells sorted from blood (inferred from file names), sampled from a patient given nivolumab and ipilimumab in sequence. The source of these receptors is a human donor with melanoma. Each CDR3 is given with its conserved first and last residue. Fields, in order: D gene, V gene, J gene, clone size, CDR3 DNA, CDR3 protein. The D gene is left open where the match is weak. The size entry is marked missing in some rows and otherwise reads once, few, many or a size class.

d_call: NA; v_call: TRBV28; j_call: TRBJ1-5; clone_size: NA; cdr3_nt: TGTGCCAGCAGTAAGGGGGTGAGGAATCAGCCCCAGCATTTT; cdr3_aa: CASSKGVRNQPQHF
d_call: NA; v_call: TRBV28; j_call: TRBJ1-2; clone_size: NA; cdr3_nt: TGTGCCAGCAGTACCCCGTCAGACCCCATTATGGCGGGCTATGGCTACACCTTC; cdr3_aa: CASSTPSDPIMAGYGYTF
d_call: NA; v_call: TRBV19; j_call: TRBJ2-7; clone_size: NA; cdr3_nt: TGTGCCAGTAGTATTTCGGCAGCGGACTTATACGAGCAGTACTTC; cdr3_aa: CASSISAADLYEQYF
d_call: NA; v_call: TRBV15; j_call: TRBJ2-2; clone_size: NA; cdr3_nt: TGTGCCACCAGCAGCCCTCCCGGGGAGCTGTTTTTT; cdr3_aa: CATSSPPGELFF
d_call: NA; v_call: TRBV6-1; j_call: TRBJ2-2; clone_size: NA; cdr3_nt: TGTGCCAGCAGTGAAGCGCTTCAAACACGTAACACCGGGGAGCTGTTTTTT; cdr3_aa: CASSEALQTRNTGELFF
d_call: NA; v_call: TRBV7-7; j_call: TRBJ1-4; clone_size: NA; cdr3_nt: TGTGCCAGCAGAGTCGGGGGGGCCCTAGCAGACCGGGGCGAGGATGAAAAACTGTTTTTT; cdr3_aa: CASRVGGALADRGEDEKLFF
d_call: NA; v_call: TRBV28; j_call: TRBJ2-3; clone_size: NA; cdr3_nt: TGTGCCAGCCTCTACGCCGGGACTCTCACAGATACGCAGTATTTT; cdr3_aa: CASLYAGTLTDTQYF
d_call: TRBD1; v_call: TRBV7-3; j_call: TRBJ2-7; clone_size: NA; cdr3_nt: TGTGCCAGCAGCTTATCACCGGGGACAGGCGCCGAGCAGTACTTC; cdr3_aa: CASSLSPGTGAEQYF
d_call: TRBD1; v_call: TRBV30; j_call: TRBJ1-2; clone_size: NA; cdr3_nt: TGTGCCTGGAGTTGGGCAGGGGGCGTCTATGGCTACACCTTC; cdr3_aa: CAWSWAGGVYGYTF
d_call: TRBD1; v_call: TRBV29-1; j_call: TRBJ2-1; clone_size: few; cdr3_nt: TGCAGCACGTGGACAGGCGACAATGAGCAGTTCTTC; cdr3_aa: CSTWTGDNEQFF
d_call: NA; v_call: TRBV29-1; j_call: TRBJ1-1; clone_size: NA; cdr3_nt: TGCAGCGTTGTTGCGGGACACACTGAAGCTTTCTTT; cdr3_aa: CSVVAGHTEAFF
d_call: TRBD1; v_call: TRBV2; j_call: TRBJ1-1; clone_size: NA; cdr3_nt: TGTGCCAGCAGTGAAGGGACAGGGTTGGTTGCTTTCTTT; cdr3_aa: CASSEGTGLVAFF
d_call: NA; v_call: TRBV28; j_call: TRBJ1-6; clone_size: once; cdr3_nt: TGTGCCATGCAGGGGACCTATAATTCACCCCTCCACTTT; cdr3_aa: CAMQGTYNSPLHF
d_call: TRBD2; v_call: TRBV10-3; j_call: TRBJ2-7; clone_size: NA; cdr3_nt: TGTGCCATCAGTGGTGGGGGACTAGCGGTAACCTACGAGCAGTACTTC; cdr3_aa: CAISGGGLAVTYEQYF
d_call: NA; v_call: TRBV18; j_call: TRBJ2-5; clone_size: NA; cdr3_nt: TGTGCCAGCTCCCCCGGTCCAGGGCTAGAGACCCAGTACTTC; cdr3_aa: CASSPGPGLETQYF
d_call: NA; v_call: TRBV28; j_call: TRBJ2-7; clone_size: NA; cdr3_nt: TGTGCCAGCAGTTTCCTCTTTTACGAGCAGTACTTC; cdr3_aa: CASSFLFYEQYF
d_call: NA; v_call: TRBV4-3; j_call: TRBJ1-4; clone_size: NA; cdr3_nt: TGCGCCAGCAGCCAAGGACAGGTTAATGAAAAACTGTTTTTT; cdr3_aa: CASSQGQVNEKLFF
d_call: NA; v_call: TRBV30; j_call: TRBJ1-5; clone_size: NA; cdr3_nt: TGTGCCTGGGGCCAAGGGGCTCAGCCCCAGCATTTT; cdr3_aa: CAWGQGAQPQHF
d_call: NA; v_call: TRBV19; j_call: TRBJ1-4; clone_size: NA; cdr3_nt: TGTGCCAGTAGTATGGGCGTGGGGGCGCGGGTCGGTGAAAAACTGTTTTTT; cdr3_aa: CASSMGVGARVGEKLFF
d_call: TRBD2; v_call: TRBV28; j_call: TRBJ2-3; clone_size: NA; cdr3_nt: TGTGCCAGCAGTTTTTTCTCGGGACTAGCGGGAGACACAGATACGCAGTATTTT; cdr3_aa: CASSFFSGLAGDTDTQYF
d_call: NA; v_call: TRBV4-3; j_call: TRBJ2-7; clone_size: NA; cdr3_nt: TGCGCCAGCAGCCAGACGACCGGGGGTTTCAGCGACGAGCAGTACTTC; cdr3_aa: CASSQTTGGFSDEQYF
d_call: TRBD2; v_call: TRBV10-3; j_call: TRBJ2-2; clone_size: NA; cdr3_nt: TGTGCCACCATGGCCGGGACTACCGACACCGGGGAGCTGTTTTTT; cdr3_aa: CATMAGTTDTGELFF
d_call: TRBD2; v_call: TRBV28; j_call: TRBJ2-3; clone_size: NA; cdr3_nt: TGTGCCAGCAGTTTGGTCTCTAGCGGGAGGACCGGGGATACGCAGTATTTT; cdr3_aa: CASSLVSSGRTGDTQYF
d_call: NA; v_call: TRBV7-9; j_call: TRBJ2-7; clone_size: few; cdr3_nt: TGTGCCAGCAGCTTAGCAGGTGGGAGCGAGCAGTACTTC; cdr3_aa: CASSLAGGSEQYF
d_call: NA; v_call: TRBV6-5; j_call: TRBJ1-2; clone_size: NA; cdr3_nt: TGTGCCAGCAGTTTGGACAGTTGGGGCTACACCTTC; cdr3_aa: CASSLDSWGYTF
d_call: TRBD2; v_call: TRBV27; j_call: TRBJ2-2; clone_size: few; cdr3_nt: TGTGCCAGCAGTTTGTCCTGGGTAGGACTAGCGGGAGGCACCGGGGAGCTGTTTTTT; cdr3_aa: CASSLSWVGLAGGTGELFF
d_call: NA; v_call: TRBV19; j_call: TRBJ1-1; clone_size: once; cdr3_nt: TGTGCCAGTAGTATCGGGGTTACTGAAGCTTTCTTT; cdr3_aa: CASSIGVTEAFF
d_call: TRBD1; v_call: TRBV4-2; j_call: TRBJ2-7; clone_size: few; cdr3_nt: TGTGCCAGCAGCCATCGGACAGGGGGCTCGATAGACTACGAGCAGTACTTC; cdr3_aa: CASSHRTGGSIDYEQYF
d_call: NA; v_call: TRBV7-9; j_call: TRBJ2-7; clone_size: NA; cdr3_nt: TGTGCCAGCAGCACGCCGGGACAAGCCTACGAGCAGTACTTC; cdr3_aa: CASSTPGQAYEQYF
d_call: NA; v_call: TRBV5-5; j_call: TRBJ2-7; clone_size: NA; cdr3_nt: TGTGCCAGCAGTTCGGACAGCAACGAGCAGTACTTC; cdr3_aa: CASSSDSNEQYF
d_call: NA; v_call: TRBV29-1; j_call: TRBJ2-7; clone_size: NA; cdr3_nt: TGCAGCGCCCTCGGGACATACTACGAGCAGTACTTC; cdr3_aa: CSALGTYYEQYF
d_call: TRBD2; v_call: TRBV7-6; j_call: TRBJ2-3; clone_size: few; cdr3_nt: TGTGCCAGCAGTTTAGCGGGAGGAACAGATACGCAGTATTTT; cdr3_aa: CASSLAGGTDTQYF
d_call: TRBD2; v_call: TRBV6-1; j_call: TRBJ2-5; clone_size: NA; cdr3_nt: TGTGCCAGCAGTGAATCGGCGGGGGGGCAAGAGACCCAGTACTTC; cdr3_aa: CASSESAGGQETQYF
d_call: NA; v_call: TRBV7-9; j_call: TRBJ1-2; clone_size: medium-sized; cdr3_nt: TGTGCCAGCAGCTTGGGCGCCGTCTATGGCTACACCTTC; cdr3_aa: CASSLGAVYGYTF
d_call: NA; v_call: TRBV29-1; j_call: TRBJ2-7; clone_size: NA; cdr3_nt: TGCAGCGTTGAAGGGCAGGGTGTCGAGCAGTACTTC; cdr3_aa: CSVEGQGVEQYF
d_call: NA; v_call: TRBV28; j_call: TRBJ1-4; clone_size: NA; cdr3_nt: TGTGCCAGCAGTTTATACGGGTTCAGTGAAAAACTGTTTTTT; cdr3_aa: CASSLYGFSEKLFF
d_call: NA; v_call: TRBV15; j_call: TRBJ1-2; clone_size: NA; cdr3_nt: TGTGCCACCAGCACTGAGACAACTGGCTACACCTTC; cdr3_aa: CATSTETTGYTF
d_call: TRBD1; v_call: TRBV29-1; j_call: TRBJ2-5; clone_size: NA; cdr3_nt: TGCAGCGCAGGGACAGAAGAGACCCAGTACTTC; cdr3_aa: CSAGTEETQYF
d_call: TRBD1; v_call: TRBV28; j_call: TRBJ1-5; clone_size: NA; cdr3_nt: TGTGCCAGCAGAAGACAGGGTGGAAATCAGCCCCAGCATTTT; cdr3_aa: CASRRQGGNQPQHF
d_call: TRBD1; v_call: TRBV2; j_call: TRBJ1-5; clone_size: NA; cdr3_nt: TGTGCCAGCAGTGAAGGACAGGGGGCCTGGCAGCCCCAGCATTTT; cdr3_aa: CASSEGQGAWQPQHF
d_call: TRBD2; v_call: TRBV7-2; j_call: TRBJ2-1; clone_size: NA; cdr3_nt: TGTGCCAGCAGCTTACTCGGGACTAGCGGGAGACGCTCCTACAATGAGCAGTTCTTC; cdr3_aa: CASSLLGTSGRRSYNEQFF
d_call: NA; v_call: TRBV28; j_call: TRBJ2-7; clone_size: NA; cdr3_nt: TGTGCCAGCAGTTCGAGCGAGTTAAAAGACTACGAGCAGTACTTC; cdr3_aa: CASSSSELKDYEQYF
d_call: NA; v_call: TRBV10-1; j_call: TRBJ2-7; clone_size: NA; cdr3_nt: TGCGCCAGCAGTCGGACAACCTCCTCCTACGAGCAGTACTTC; cdr3_aa: CASSRTTSSYEQYF
d_call: NA; v_call: TRBV7-2; j_call: TRBJ2-1; clone_size: NA; cdr3_nt: TGTGCCAGCAGCTTAACGTGGAGGTCCTTCTACAATGAGCAGTTCTTC; cdr3_aa: CASSLTWRSFYNEQFF
d_call: TRBD1; v_call: TRBV28; j_call: TRBJ1-6; clone_size: NA; cdr3_nt: TGTGCCAGCAGTGCCAGGGGGTATTATTCACCCCTCCACTTT; cdr3_aa: CASSARGYYSPLHF
d_call: NA; v_call: TRBV28; j_call: TRBJ2-7; clone_size: NA; cdr3_nt: TGTGCCAGCAGCGACCGAGCGGCTCTCCTCTACGAGCAGTACTTC; cdr3_aa: CASSDRAALLYEQYF